These 9 T cell receptor beta chains share one sample of origin, sequenced in a study of cytomegalovirus exposure and HLA in healthy donors. The protocol was immunoSEQ multiplex PCR, while the TCRdb copy is restricted to in-frame clones and leaves out a portion. This sample has 97,000 or so clones, with about 88% found just once. What was sequenced was PBMCs. Receptors were obtained from a man aged 18 to 29 in good health and CMV-seropositive.

The CDR3 spells CASSLTGTGVQLV. DNA of the CDR3: TGTGCCAGCAGCTTAACCGGGACAGGGGTACAACTAGTC. V usage is TRBV11-1 and J usage is TRBJ2-7, with 10 bases fitting TRBD1. This CDR3 comprises 13 residues. Germline V lookup: CDR1 SGHAT, CDR2 FQDESV (reference sequence).

The chain recombines TRBV7-2 with TRBJ1-1, with D hard to call. Trimming removed 2 bases at V and 8 bases at J, with 12 bases between. CDR3 length: 13 amino acids. CDR1 SGHTA and CDR2 FQGNSA come from the germline V gene. CDR3 nucleotide sequence: TGTGCCAGCAGCTTATATGGTGACGGGGAAGCTTTCTTT. It is translated as CASSLYGDGEAFF.

The chain is built from TRBV28 and TRBJ2-7; D ambiguous. This CDR3 is built from 13 residues. Trimming removed 4 bases from V and 3 bases from J, with 10 bases in between. Germline V lookup: CDR1 MDHEN, CDR2 SYDVKM. The CDR3 region is CASSYRSFYEQYF. CDR3 DNA sequence: TGTGCCAGCAGTTACAGATCCTTCTACGAGCAGTACTTC.

This chain links TRBV4-3 with TRBJ2-7, with TRBD1 as a possible D gene (6 bases). CDR1 LGHNA and CDR2 YSLEER come from the germline V gene. There are 15 residues in the CDR3. The V gene lost 1 base and the J gene lost 3 bases, with 13 bases spanning the gap. The CDR3 DNA reads as TGCGCCAGCAGCCAAGTTCGAGGACAGAGCTACGAGCAGTACTTC. Protein sequence: CASSQVRGQSYEQYF.

This chain connects TRBV9 to TRBJ2-1, with 11 nucleotides matching TRBD2. Trimming cost V 0 bases and J 7 bases; bases outside gene matches: 6. Looked up from germline, CDR1 is SGDLS and CDR2 is YYNGEE. This CDR3 is 16 amino acids long. The CDR3 sequence: CASSVAHSGGANEQFF. CDR3 sequence (DNA): TGTGCCAGCAGCGTAGCCCATAGCGGGGGGGCAAATGAGCAGTTCTTC.

The chain links TRBV10-3 to TRBJ1-1; 7 bases are shared with TRBD1. With 5 bases clipped from V and 4 bases from J, the junction kept 7 bases outside the gene matches. CDR3 length: 14 amino acids. The germline CDR1 and CDR2 sequences are ENHRY and SYGVKD. The CDR3 protein is CAISPIQGSTEAFF. In nucleotides, the CDR3 is TGTGCCATCAGTCCAATACAGGGGAGCACTGAAGCTTTCTTT.

This rearrangement joins TRBV29-1 to TRBJ2-7, with a possible D match to TRBD1 (6 bases). The CDR3 loop spans 13 amino acids. Between the trimmed V and J ends, which lost 0 bases and 11 bases, there was a span of 17 bases. The germline V gene encodes CDR1 SQVTM and CDR2 ANQGSEA. DNA for the CDR3: TGCAGCGTTGAAGAGGAGGTAGGGGGAGCCGAGTACTTC. This sequence encodes CSVEEEVGGAEYF.

In this sample, this clone turned up a few times. This chain joins TRBV6-5 and TRBJ1-2; 8 nucleotides agree with TRBD1. The CDR3 runs to 14 residues. Trimming cost V 4 bases and J 4 bases; bases outside gene matches: 5. Per the germline V gene, CDR1 is MNHEY and CDR2 is SVGAGI. The CDR3 DNA reads TGTGCCAGCAGTTGGGACAGGCTGTCCTATGGCTACACCTTC. As protein: CASSWDRLSYGYTF.

The chain recombines TRBV4-3 with TRBJ2-1; 7 bases fit TRBD2. Germline V gene data show CDR1 as LGHNA and CDR2 as YSLEER. The CDR3 spans 18 residues. The junction had 17 bases not matched to a gene; V was cut back by 5 bases and J by 4 bases. The CDR3 bases are TGCGCCAGCAGCTCAGGCCCTCCCCTCAGCGGGAAATACAATGAGCAGTTCTTC. Amino acid sequence: CASSSGPPLSGKYNEQFF.